The 8 T cell receptor beta chains listed next were all sequenced from one sample in a study. TCRdb redid the calling of the 5' RACE reads with MiXCR, one entry per CDR3 protein. The sample holds about 9,800 distinct CDR3 sequences, 25% to 30% seen once. The sorted Tregs were CD4+CD25+CD127-/low cells. Sequenced material: Tregs sorted from blood. The receptors were sampled from a female donor with breast cancer.

This clonotype was counted at least ten times. V and J are TRBV5-6 and TRBJ2-1, with 10 bases fitting TRBD1. The CDR3 extends over 16 amino acids. V dropped 4 bases and J dropped 2; count of bases not matched to a gene: 6. Germline lookup yields CDR1 SGHDT and CDR2 YYEEEE. CDR3 bases: TGTGCCAGCAGCGGAATGACAGGGGGCGCCTACAATGAGCAGTTCTTC. Translated: CASSGMTGGAYNEQFF.

Relative to its sample, this clonotype is medium-sized. This chain uses TRBV12-3 or TRBV12-4 with TRBJ2-1; D unclear. The CDR3 runs 14 residues. V lost 1 base to trimming and J lost 0 bases, with 4 bases between them. CDR3 in amino acids: CASSLVSSYNEQFF. The CDR3 nucleotides are TGTGCCAGCAGTTTAGTTTCCTCCTACAATGAGCAGTTCTTC.

This clonotype occurred many times. Possible read error: a much larger clone is one base away. The rearrangement uses TRBV11-2 and TRBJ2-5; TRBD2 is a possible D gene (5 bases). The CDR3 extends over 16 amino acids. Per germline, CDR1 SGHAT and CDR2 FQNNGV. V was cut by 4 bases and J by 5 bases, with 20 bases left in between. The CDR3 coding sequence is TGTGCCAGCAGCTCACAACCGGGAACCCAAGGGGAGACCCAGTACTTC. Its protein is CASSSQPGTQGETQYF.

The DNA for the CDR3 is TGTGCCAGCAGCTTAGGAGCGGGAGTGGATGGGCAGTTCTTC. This sequence encodes CASSLGAGVDGQFF. The chain links TRBV7-9 to TRBJ2-1; 8 bases are shared with TRBD2. The J segment lost 12 bases and the V segment lost 1 base, leaving 8 bases of the junction unmatched. Germline CDR1 is SEHNR and CDR2 is FQNEAQ (reference sequence). The length of the CDR3 is 14 residues. Supplemented by reference TRBV7-9 and TRBJ2-1, the full variable domain reads DTGVSQNPRHKITKRGQNVTFRCDPISEHNRLYWYRQTLGQGPEFLTYFQNEAQLEKSRLLSDRFSAERPKGSFSTLEIQRTEQGDSAMYLCASSLGAGVDGQFFGPGTRLTVL.

About this clonotype: A junction boundary mismatches the germline segment, possibly from a read error. The genes are TRBV7-2 and TRBJ2-1; possibly TRBD1 for D (7 bases). CDR1 is SGHTA, CDR2 FQGNSA, per germline. The CDR3 consists of 15 residues. The CDR3 loop reads CASSFTVGTAGEQLF. The DNA for the CDR3 is TGTGCCAGCAGCTTCACTGTGGGGACAGCGGGTGAGCAGCTCTTC.

The genes are TRBV12-3 or TRBV12-4 and TRBJ2-3, with D maybe TRBD2 (6 bases). Trimming removed 8 bases from V and 4 bases from J, with 10 bases in between. The CDR3 has 12 residues. The CDR3 coding sequence is TGTGCCAGCGTGGAGGGTGCAGATACGCAGTATTTT. Protein: CASVEGADTQYF.

As for this clonotype: A much larger clone differs from this one at a single base, so this may be a read error. The chain links TRBV4-1 to TRBJ2-1; D is possibly TRBD2 (6 bases). The CDR3 is 13 amino acids. The V and J ends lost 1 base and 12 bases respectively, with 13 bases between them. Germline CDR1 and CDR2: MGHRA and YSYEKL. CDR3 bases: TGCGCCAGCAGCCAAGCGCGGGGCGATGGGCAGTTCTTC. Translation: CASSQARGDGQFF.

A word on this clonotype: A much larger clone lies one base from this, so it may be a read error. The V gene is TRBV20-1, the J gene TRBJ2-5; 10 bases fit TRBD2. Germline-derived CDR1 and CDR2 are DFQATT and SNEGSKA (reference sequence). CDR3 length: 18 amino acids. The CDR3 loop reads CGASPGLAGEGGRETQYF. The CDR3 DNA reads as TGCGGTGCTAGTCCAGGGCTAGCGGGAGAGGGGGGTAGGGAGACCCAGTACTTC.